This passage covers 14 T cell receptor beta chains from one sample sequenced in a study of blood T cell repertoires in COVID-19. Repertoires were generated with immunoSEQ multiplex PCR, while TCRdb's copy carries only in-frame clones and drops some. The sample consists of 150,000 to 200,000 clones, around 90% of them appearing once. The material sequenced was peripheral blood. Receptors originate from a man between 50 and 59 years old with acute or convalescent COVID-19.

The chain combines TRBV12-3 or TRBV12-4 with TRBJ2-1, with D maybe TRBD2 (5 bases). This CDR3 contains 12 residues. The CDR3 loop reads CVTRRYNNEQFF. The CDR3 nucleotides are TGTGTCACCAGGAGGTACAACAATGAGCAGTTCTTC.

The chain couples TRBV6-6 to TRBJ1-1, with TRBD1 matching over 8 bases. The CDR3 consists of 14 residues. With 2 bases clipped from V and 1 base from J, the junction kept 0 bases outside the gene matches. Germline V CDR1 and CDR2: MNHNY, SVGAGI (reference sequence). The CDR3 sequence is CASSYGTGNTEAFF. CDR3 nucleotide sequence: TGTGCCAGCAGTTACGGGACAGGGAACACTGAAGCTTTCTTT.

This sequence joins TRBV10-1 and TRBJ2-1; D gene unclear. Between the trimmed V and J ends, which lost 6 bases and 3 bases, there was a span of 9 bases. This CDR3 has 13 residues. CDR1 and CDR2 (germline): WNHNN, SYGVQD (reference sequence). The CDR3 sequence: CASSPTGYNEQFF. The CDR3, as DNA: TGCGCCAGCAGCCCGACTGGCTACAATGAGCAGTTCTTC.

This sequence joins TRBV7-9 and TRBJ1-4, with TRBD1 matching 7 bases. The V gene end was trimmed by 5 bases and the J gene end by 8 bases; junction bases not matched to a gene: 14. This CDR3 contains 16 residues. The V gene's germline CDR1 is SEHNR and CDR2 FQNEAQ (reference sequence). The CDR3 DNA sequence: TGTGCCAGCAGCCCCCGTGTGGGGGACAGTAGAGAAAAACTGTTTTTT. Amino acids: CASSPRVGDSREKLFF.

The chain has TRBV27 and TRBJ1-6; TRBD1 is a possible D gene (6 bases). Germline values: CDR1 MNHEY, CDR2 SMNVEV (reference sequence). The CDR3 covers 16 residues. Trimming removed 5 bases at V and 7 bases at J, with 18 bases between. The CDR3 reads CASSPKRGALNSPLHF. CDR3 sequence (DNA): TGTGCCAGCAGTCCCAAGCGGGGGGCTTTAAATTCACCCCTCCACTTT.

This rearrangement joins TRBV9 to TRBJ2-2, with unresolved D. The CDR3 runs 15 residues. Looked up from germline, CDR1 is SGDLS and CDR2 is YYNGEE. V lost 0 bases and J 6 bases, leaving 12 bases between the germline ends. CDR3: CASSVDLLGPGELFF. Written as DNA, the CDR3 is TGTGCCAGCAGCGTAGATCTCCTAGGTCCCGGGGAGCTGTTTTTT.

The V call is TRBV24-1, the J call TRBJ2-2, with D perhaps matching TRBD1 (7 bases). V lost 6 bases and J lost 5, with 12 bases in between. The germline gives CDR1 KGHDR, CDR2 SFDVKD. The CDR3 loop spans 14 amino acids. CDR3 nucleotides: TGTGCCACCAGTAGTGCAGGGGGGACCGGGGAGCTGTTTTTT. Translating gives CATSSAGGTGELFF.

The rearrangement joins TRBV5-6 to TRBJ2-7, with TRBD2 matching 8 bases. This CDR3 spans 13 amino acids. Per germline, CDR1 SGHDT and CDR2 YYEEEE. V was pared by 3 bases and J by 4 bases, with 3 bases of the junction left unmatched. For the CDR3, the DNA is TGTGCCAGCAGCTCTACTAGCGGTTACGAGCAGTACTTC. Amino acids: CASSSTSGYEQYF.

The genes are TRBV3-1 (or the pseudogene TRBV3-2) and TRBJ1-5, with no clear D. Trimming shortened V by 5 bases and J by 4 bases, and 9 bases separated the two germline ends. The CDR3 is 13 residues long. The germline V gene has CDR1 LGHDT and CDR2 YNNKEL (reference sequence). This chain's CDR3 is CASSFRGNQPQHF. The CDR3 DNA reads TGTGCCAGCAGCTTCCGGGGAAATCAGCCCCAGCATTTT.

This chain links TRBV7-6 with TRBJ2-1, with 8 bases matching TRBD2. Trimming took 4 bases from V and 5 from J; bases not matched to a gene: 10. CDR1 is SGHVS, CDR2 FNYEAQ, per germline. The length of the CDR3 is 16 residues. CDR3 residues: CASSSIAGLANNEQFF. CDR3 nucleotides: TGTGCCAGCAGCTCCATAGCGGGACTGGCGAACAATGAGCAGTTCTTC.

This clone came up once. This rearrangement joins TRBV2 to TRBJ2-7, with TRBD2 as a possible D gene (5 bases). Germline V lookup: CDR1 SNHLY, CDR2 FYNNEI. The CDR3 has 15 amino acids. With 8 bases removed from V and 2 bases from J, the gap between germline ends came to 19 bases. CDR3 sequence: CASSPRGLGPYEQYF. DNA for the CDR3: TGTGCCAGCTCCCCCCGCGGACTTGGCCCCTACGAGCAGTACTTC.

This chain links TRBV7-6 with TRBJ1-3; 9 bases map to TRBD1. Germline-derived CDR1 and CDR2 are SGHVS and FNYEAQ. This CDR3 comprises 15 residues. Germline trimming cut 3 bases from V and 3 bases from J; bases unmatched to any gene: 3. CDR3 in DNA: TGTGCCAGCAGCTTGACAGGGGGGATTGGAAACACCATATATTTT. Encoded protein: CASSLTGGIGNTIYF.

This clone has a single count. The chain carries TRBV6-5 and TRBJ1-3; 9 nucleotides match TRBD1. The trim removed 4 bases at V and 8 bases at J, leaving 9 bases unmatched. CDR1 and CDR2 from the germline V gene are MNHEY and SVGAGI. The CDR3 has 15 amino acids. The CDR3 DNA reads TGTGCCAGCAGTTTCACAGGGGGCGGAAGAGACACCATATATTTT. It is translated as CASSFTGGGRDTIYF.

The V call is TRBV5-5, the J call TRBJ1-3; a weak D match, TRBD1 (6 bases). The germline V gene has CDR1 SGHKS and CDR2 YYEKEE (reference sequence). V lost 4 bases, J lost 0 bases, and 11 bases lay in between. The CDR3 spans 15 residues. The DNA of the CDR3 is TGTGCCAGCAGCATTACAGGGAGCTCTGGAAACACCATATATTTT. Protein: CASSITGSSGNTIYF.